A single T cell receptor (beta chain) is shown here with its context. The ends were cut back, 1 base at V and 5 bases at J, with 8 bases in the middle. Per the germline V gene, CDR1 is LNHNV and CDR2 is YYDKDF (reference sequence). This CDR3 contains 14 residues. As handled by the study authors: The assay estimated nucleated cells by amplifying reference gene primers. Method: immunoSEQ multiplex PCR; TCRdb's copy keeps in-frame clones and lacks some. V and J calls and clone size are as listed in that table; D and trimming were resolved from the DNA. The profile shows under 250,000 clones, roughly 84% of them singletons. This sample was taken from a study of blood T cell repertoires in COVID-19. Study overall: Samples taken during acute and convalescent COVID-19 were collected in the United States, Italy and Spain. The cDNA or gDNA used as material had been derived from T cells, B-cell-depleted T cells, or PBMCs.

The chain carries TRBV15 and TRBJ2-2, with a possible D match to TRBD2 (6 bases). This clonotype originated in a man aged 45-65 years with active or convalescent COVID-19. Sample: peripheral blood. CDR3 sequence (DNA): TGTGCCACCAGCAGAGTCGGGGGTACCGGGGAGCTGTTTTTT. Its protein is CATSRVGGTGELFF.